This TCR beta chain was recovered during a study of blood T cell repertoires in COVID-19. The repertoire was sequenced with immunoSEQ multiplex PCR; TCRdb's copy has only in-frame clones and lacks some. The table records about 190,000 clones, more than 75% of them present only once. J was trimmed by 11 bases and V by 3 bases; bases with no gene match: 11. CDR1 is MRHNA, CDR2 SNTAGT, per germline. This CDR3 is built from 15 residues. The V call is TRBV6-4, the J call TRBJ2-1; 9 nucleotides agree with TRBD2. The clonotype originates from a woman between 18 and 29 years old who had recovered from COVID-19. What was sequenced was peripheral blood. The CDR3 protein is CASSELAGERLQQFF. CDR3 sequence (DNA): TGTGCCAGCAGTGAATTAGCGGGGGAACGTCTCCAGCAGTTCTTC.